This TCR beta chain was sequenced in a study of T-cell reconstitution after alpha-beta-depleted transplantation in children. Study-wide results and caveats: At day 60, the high TCRbeta diversity found in some patients originated from recipient T cells and thymic progenitors that had survived. Several hundred expanded graft clones reportedly gave rise to the alpha-beta T cells present about two months after transplant. The authors attributed T-cell counts and diversity one year after transplant mostly to newly produced T cells.

Molecular barcoding with unique molecular identifiers was used for the TCRbeta library. TCRdb re-called the PCR reads through MiXCR, storing one row per CDR3 protein. The repertoire holds about 830,000 distinct CDR3 sequences, with about 15% as singletons. To note about this clonotype: The target antigen is unknown.

V lost 6 bases to trimming and J lost 4 bases; unmatched junction nucleotides: 12. Germline-derived CDR1 and CDR2 are ENHRY and SYGVKD. The CDR3 has 16 residues. The specimen comprised PBMCs, mostly from graft donor cells, sampled 360 days after TCRalphabeta/CD19-depleted stem cell transplant. The V gene is TRBV10-3, the J gene TRBJ2-5; 9 nucleotides line up with TRBD2. The receptor was isolated from a male patient younger than 18 who had a stem cell transplant for acute lymphoblastic leukemia, so the T cells may come from the graft donor. The chain's CDR3 is CAISVGSGRFGETQYF. The CDR3 nucleotides read TGTGCCATCAGCGTGGGTAGCGGGAGATTTGGAGAGACCCAGTACTTC.